Below, 20 T cell receptor beta chains from the same sample are listed, as sequenced in a study of technical replicates of blood from several donors. Here immunoSEQ multiplex PCR was the method, and the copy in TCRdb shows in-frame clones only, minus some. Among tens of thousands of clones listed, 98% were seen once. The sequenced sample was T cells isolated from PBMCs. The receptors shown here come from a human donor in good health.

This clone is a singleton in its sample. The V call is TRBV7-9, the J call TRBJ2-4; TRBD1 matches at 7 bases. CDR1 SEHNR and CDR2 FQNEAQ come from the germline V gene (reference sequence). CDR3 length: 15 amino acids. V trimming: 4 bases; J trimming: 5 bases; junction bases outside the gene matches: 8. CDR3 sequence (DNA): TGTGCCAGCAGCTCCGACCGGGACAGAGAAAACATTCAGTACTTC. This sequence encodes CASSSDRDRENIQYF.

The chain employs TRBV2 and TRBJ1-1; tentative D call: TRBD1 (6 bases). The CDR3 is 13 residues long. Trimming cost V 7 bases and J 4 bases, with 13 bases left between them. Germline V gene lookup returns CDR1 SNHLY and CDR2 FYNNEI. Here the CDR3 DNA reads TGTGCCAGCAAGCAGGGGTCGAGCACTGAAGCTTTCTTT. Amino acid sequence: CASKQGSSTEAFF.

CDR3 protein: CASSLYAPSTDTQYF. The CDR3 DNA follows: TGTGCCAGCAGCCTCTACGCTCCTAGCACAGATACGCAGTATTTT. The rearrangement uses TRBV27 and TRBJ2-3; no clear D gene. V shed 6 bases and J shed 0 bases, with 13 bases lying between them. Looked up from germline, CDR1 is MNHEY and CDR2 is SMNVEV (reference sequence). CDR3 length: 15 residues.

The genes are TRBV6-5 and TRBJ2-5; D is unresolved. The J call may be incorrect, as the DNA end agrees better with TRBJ2-7. From germline, CDR1 is MNHEY and CDR2 SVGAGI. The CDR3 has 13 residues. DNA of the CDR3: TGTGCCAGCAGCCTGCTCCCCCCCGTCGAGCAGTACTTC. Translation gives CASSLLPPVEQYF.

This chain uses TRBV28 with TRBJ2-5, with D possibly matching TRBD2 (6 bases). This CDR3 is built from 15 residues. Germline CDR1 is MDHEN and CDR2 is SYDVKM. With 3 bases removed from V and 2 bases from J, the gap between germline ends came to 13 bases. This chain's CDR3 is CASSFTWDSQETQYF. The CDR3 DNA follows: TGTGCCAGCAGTTTTACCTGGGACTCGCAAGAGACCCAGTACTTC.

This clone is a singleton in its sample. The gene calls are TRBV9 and TRBJ1-6, with D maybe TRBD1 (5 bases). Germline V gives CDR1 SGDLS, CDR2 YYNGEE. The CDR3 is 15 amino acids. Trimming cost V 0 bases and J 9 bases, with 13 bases left between them. The CDR3 protein is CASSVDGQVVSPLHF. DNA for the CDR3: TGTGCCAGCAGCGTAGACGGACAAGTGGTTTCACCCCTCCACTTT.

The chain combines TRBV6-1 with TRBJ2-3; D possibly corresponds to TRBD1 (6 bases). V gave up 3 bases and J gave up 2 bases, with 9 bases separating them. The CDR3 covers 14 residues. The germline CDR1 and CDR2 sequences are MNHNS and SASEGT. The CDR3 DNA follows: TGTGCCAGCAGTGACAGGGGAAACACAGATACGCAGTATTTT. This encodes CASSDRGNTDTQYF.

The rearrangement links TRBV29-1 to TRBJ2-1; tentative D call: TRBD2 (7 bases). The CDR3 loop spans 11 amino acids. CDR1 is SQVTM and CDR2 is ANQGSEA in the germline V gene. Trimming took 3 bases from V and 10 from J, leaving 10 bases between them. The DNA of the CDR3 is TGCAGCGTTGATAGGGGGGGCGAGCAGTTCTTC. The encoded protein is CSVDRGGEQFF.

V is TRBV10-1 and J is TRBJ2-7, with 10 bases lining up with TRBD2. Germline V gene lookup returns CDR1 WNHNN and CDR2 SYGVQD (reference sequence). The CDR3 contains 16 residues. The V gene end was trimmed by 0 bases and the J gene end by 4 bases; junction bases not matched to a gene: 6. CDR3 coding DNA: TGCGCCAGCAGTGAGTCGGCTAGCGGGAGTCTTTACGAGCAGTACTTC. This translates into CASSESASGSLYEQYF.

This chain joins TRBV5-4 and TRBJ2-6, with TRBD1 identical over 7 bases. The CDR3 extends over 19 amino acids. V shed 5 bases and J 1 base; nucleotides not matched to a gene: 15. Per the germline V gene, CDR1 is SGHNT and CDR2 is YYREEE (reference sequence). CDR3 DNA sequence: TGTGCCAGCAGGGACAGGCGGTATTCTTCCGGGTCTGGGGCCAACGTCCTGACTTTC. Translated: CASRDRRYSSGSGANVLTF.

The chain recombines TRBV6-5 with TRBJ2-7, with a possible D match to TRBD1 (6 bases). CDR3 length equals 14 residues. The ends were cut back, 5 bases at V and 2 bases at J, with 13 bases in the middle. The germline V gene has CDR1 MNHEY and CDR2 SVGAGI. CDR3 sequence: CASSNHRVPYEQYF. CDR3 nucleotide sequence: TGTGCCAGCAGTAACCACAGGGTCCCCTACGAGCAGTACTTC.

This rearrangement joins TRBV2 to TRBJ2-3, with D uncertain. There are 15 residues in the CDR3. The germline V and J ends were trimmed by 0 bases and 3 bases, with 10 bases remaining between them. In germline, CDR1 is SNHLY, CDR2 FYNNEI. The CDR3 DNA is TGTGCCAGCAGTGAAGCGGGCCTCTGGACAGATACGCAGTATTTT. Protein sequence: CASSEAGLWTDTQYF.

The genes are TRBV7-9 and TRBJ1-1; D ambiguous. CDR3 length equals 15 residues. V gave up 1 base and J gave up 6 bases, with 15 bases separating them. Germline V gives CDR1 SEHNR, CDR2 FQNEAQ (reference sequence). In DNA, the CDR3 is TGTGCCAGCAGCTTAGTCCCCTCCGTGAGGGCTGAAGCTTTCTTT. Protein sequence: CASSLVPSVRAEAFF.

The chain uses TRBV6-5 and TRBJ2-1; 9 nucleotides line up with TRBD1. Trimming at V came to 2 bases and at J to 9 bases, leaving 5 bases not matched to a gene. The V gene's germline CDR1 is MNHEY and CDR2 SVGAGI. The CDR3 loop spans 14 amino acids. This CDR3 is CASSYRDRVGEQFF. The CDR3 DNA is TGTGCCAGCAGTTACCGGGACAGGGTTGGTGAGCAGTTCTTC.

The chain combines TRBV6-5 with TRBJ1-1, with D possibly being TRBD1 (5 bases). With 5 bases removed from V and 3 bases from J, the gap between germline ends came to 16 bases. The CDR3 is made up of 15 amino acids. Germline values: CDR1 MNHEY, CDR2 SVGAGI. CDR3 nucleotide sequence: TGTGCCAGCAGTAAAACTGGGGGGGGATACACTGAAGCTTTCTTT. Protein product: CASSKTGGGYTEAFF.

The CDR3 DNA reads as TGTGCCAGCAGCGTAGGTTGGATAGCGGGGGTGGGCCAAGAGACCCAGTACTTC. It is translated as CASSVGWIAGVGQETQYF. The chain joins TRBV9 to TRBJ2-5; 9 positions agree with TRBD2. The germline CDR1 and CDR2 sequences are SGDLS and YYNGEE. The ends lost 0 bases at V and 1 base at J; junction bases unmatched: 10. The length of the CDR3 is 18 residues.

The J gene is TRBJ1-5, the V gene TRBV7-6; possibly TRBD1 for D (5 bases). CDR1 and CDR2 (germline): SGHVS, FNYEAQ. Trimming shortened V by 0 bases and J by 6 bases, and 12 bases separated the two germline ends. This CDR3 region has 15 residues. The DNA of the CDR3 is TGTGCCAGCAGCTTAGCGTTTCAGGGCTTTCAGCCCCAGCATTTT. Translation gives CASSLAFQGFQPQHF.

V gene TRBV19 combines with J gene TRBJ1-3; the D is unclear. The V gene's germline CDR1 is LNHDA and CDR2 SQIVND (reference sequence). The CDR3 runs to 14 residues. V was cut by 8 bases and J by 0 bases, with 11 bases left in between. Written as DNA, the CDR3 is TGTGCCAGTCGAGAGGAATCCTCTGGAAACACCATATATTTT. Translation gives CASREESSGNTIYF. The full variable domain, in which reference TRBV19 and TRBJ1-3 provide the parts outside the CDR3, is DGGITQSPKYLFRKEGQNVTLSCEQNLNHDAMYWYRQDPGQGLRLIYYSQIVNDFQKGDIAEGYSVSREKKESFPLTVTSAQKNPTAFYLCASREESSGNTIYFGEGSWLTVV.

This sequence joins TRBV4-1 and TRBJ1-5; D call uncertain. With 4 bases removed from V and 3 bases from J, the gap between germline ends came to 7 bases. This CDR3 has 13 amino acids. Per the germline V gene, CDR1 is MGHRA and CDR2 is YSYEKL. CDR3 DNA: TGCGCCAGCAGCCGGGAGATCAATCAGCCCCAGCATTTT. Its translation: CASSREINQPQHF.

Comment on this clone: One end of the junction does not line up with germline, which may come from a read error. The chain recombines TRBV7-9 with TRBJ2-1, with D tentatively TRBD2 (5 bases). The CDR3 contains 12 residues. Germline CDR1 and CDR2: SEHNR and FQNEAQ (reference sequence). This chain's CDR3 is CASSPDYDEQFF. Here the CDR3 DNA reads TGTGCCAGCAGCCCAGACTACGATGAGCAGTTCTTC.